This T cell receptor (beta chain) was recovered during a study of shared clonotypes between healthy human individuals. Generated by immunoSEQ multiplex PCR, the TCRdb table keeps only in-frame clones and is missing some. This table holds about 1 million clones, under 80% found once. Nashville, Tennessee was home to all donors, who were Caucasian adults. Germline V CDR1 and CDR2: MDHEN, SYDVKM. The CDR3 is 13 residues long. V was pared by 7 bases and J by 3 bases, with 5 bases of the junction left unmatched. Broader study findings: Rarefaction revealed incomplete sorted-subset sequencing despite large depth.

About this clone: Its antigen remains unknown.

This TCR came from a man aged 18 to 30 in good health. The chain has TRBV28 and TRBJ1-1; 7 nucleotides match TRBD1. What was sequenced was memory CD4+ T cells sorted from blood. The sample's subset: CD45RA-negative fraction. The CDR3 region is CASMTGTDTEAFF. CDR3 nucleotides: TGTGCCAGCATGACAGGGACGGACACTGAAGCTTTCTTT.